This T cell receptor (beta chain) emerged from a study of shared clonotypes between healthy human individuals. From germline, CDR1 is MGHDK and CDR2 SYGVNS. The V end lost 1 base, the J end lost 7 bases, and 11 bases lay between the germline ends. CDR3 length: 15 amino acids. Deep level was the assay's run setting. Replicate sorted-subset PCRs were loaded with around 200 ng DNA, 31,000 or so T cell genomes. Assay used: immunoSEQ multiplex PCR; TCRdb lists only in-frame clones, some missing. Altogether roughly 2,500,000 clones are present, 93% being singletons, with the ten largest covering 0.36%. In the case of this clone: Its antigen remains unidentified.

Findings and limits, study-wide: Some clonotypes were shared by all four sorted-subset donors, while others were not shared. The non-shared ones had lower generation probabilities than the shared ones. Limited genetic and exposure-history diversity came from having few donors.

The chain carries TRBV25-1 and TRBJ1-6; D unresolved. Sequencing was performed on naive CD4+ T cells from PBMCs. Specified subset: CD45RA+ positively selected. This clonotype was obtained from a man aged 18 to 30 in good health. Some clones in this sample may be carry-over from other donors' samples. As DNA, the CDR3 is TGTGCCAGCAGTGAATTTACAGCCCTGAATTCACCCCTCCACTTT. The encoded protein is CASSEFTALNSPLHF.